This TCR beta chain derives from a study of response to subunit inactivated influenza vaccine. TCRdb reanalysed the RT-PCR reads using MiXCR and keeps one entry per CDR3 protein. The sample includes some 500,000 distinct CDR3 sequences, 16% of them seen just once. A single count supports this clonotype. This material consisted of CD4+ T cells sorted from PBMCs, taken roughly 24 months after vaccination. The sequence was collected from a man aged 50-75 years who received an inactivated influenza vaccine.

CDR3 in amino acids: CATSRAPGLAIYEQYF. In DNA, the CDR3 is TGTGCCACCAGCAGGGCCCCCGGACTAGCCATATACGAGCAGTACTTC. This sequence joins TRBV15 and TRBJ2-7; 8 bases line up with TRBD2. Germline CDR1 LNHNV, CDR2 YYDKDF (reference sequence). Unmatched junction bases numbered 11, after V lost 3 bases and J lost 4 bases. The CDR3 totals 16 residues.